This T cell receptor (beta chain) emerged from a study of shared clonotypes between healthy human individuals. Study as a whole: The plates for each donor numbered three CD4 naive, three CD4 memory, two CD8 naive and one CD8 memory. The study's findings and limits: Shared clonotypes: about 4.6% naive CD4, roughly 3.5% naive CD8, 2.3% memory CD4, 0.4% to 0.45% memory CD8.

Healthy HIV-negative adults without recent acute infections or vaccinations served as donors. The CDR3 has 13 amino acids. The germline CDR1 and CDR2 sequences are SNHLY and FYNNEI. Deletions cut 7 bases from V and 1 base from J, with 10 bases between. On sorted subsets, replicate PCRs used approximately 190 ng DNA, or around 30,000 T cell genomes. Profiled with immunoSEQ multiplex PCR; TCRdb holds only in-frame clones, not every one. The sample yields around 1.4 million clones, 98% seen once. Remarks on this clone: What it binds is unknown.

The clonotype was recovered from a man aged 25-45 years in good health. Sequencing input: naive CD4+ T cells sorted from blood. Subset indicated: CD45RA+ positively selected. The V call is TRBV2, the J call TRBJ1-1, with a tentative D call TRBD1 (5 bases). The CDR3 DNA reads as TGTGCCAGCAAACCGGGACGGAACACTGAAGCTTTCTTT. Its protein product is CASKPGRNTEAFF.